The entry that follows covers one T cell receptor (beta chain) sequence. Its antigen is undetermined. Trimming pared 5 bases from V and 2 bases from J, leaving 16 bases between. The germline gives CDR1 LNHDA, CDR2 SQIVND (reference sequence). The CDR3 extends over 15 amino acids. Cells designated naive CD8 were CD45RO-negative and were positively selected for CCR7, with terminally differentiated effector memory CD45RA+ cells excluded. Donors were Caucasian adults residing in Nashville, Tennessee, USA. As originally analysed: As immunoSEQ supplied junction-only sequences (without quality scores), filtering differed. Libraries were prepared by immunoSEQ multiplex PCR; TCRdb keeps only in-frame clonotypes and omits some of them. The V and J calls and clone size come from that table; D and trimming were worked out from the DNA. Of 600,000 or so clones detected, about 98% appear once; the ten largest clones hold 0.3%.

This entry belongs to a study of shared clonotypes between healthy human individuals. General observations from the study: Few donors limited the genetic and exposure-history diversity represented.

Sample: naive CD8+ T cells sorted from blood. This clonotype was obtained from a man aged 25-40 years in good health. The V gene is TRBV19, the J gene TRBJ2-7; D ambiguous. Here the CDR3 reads CASSEDGPRAYEQYF. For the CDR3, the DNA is TGTGCCAGTAGTGAAGATGGGCCCCGGGCCTACGAGCAGTACTTC.